This T cell receptor beta chain emerged from a study of beta chain features in type 1 diabetes. This clone came up a few times. Expressed TCRB transcripts were sequenced because the entire RNA isolate underwent reverse transcription. The data were produced by immunoSEQ multiplex PCR, yet TCRdb's version contains in-frame clones alone and is incomplete. In the table there are hundreds of thousands of clones, around 15% of which are singletons. CDR1 is SGDLS and CDR2 is YYNGEE in the germline V gene. The CDR3 runs 21 residues. After removal of 0 bases from V and 4 bases from J, the junction contained 22 bases not matched to a gene.

The material sequenced was naive CD4+ T cells from blood. The gene calls are TRBV9 and TRBJ2-5; TRBD1 matches 9 bases. This receptor was obtained from a man aged 18 to 29 in good health. This CDR3 reads CASSVALVKGQGPFNGETQYF. CDR3 DNA: TGTGCCAGCAGCGTAGCTTTGGTGAAAGGACAGGGGCCTTTTAATGGAGAGACCCAGTACTTC. Together with reference TRBV9 and TRBJ2-5, the CDR3 gives the full variable domain: DSGVTQTPKHLITATGQRVTLRCSPRSGDLSVYWYQQSLDQGLQFLIQYYNGEERAKGNILERFSAQQFPDLHSELNLSSLELGDSALYFCASSVALVKGQGPFNGETQYFGPGTRLLVL.